This section outlines one T cell receptor beta chain sequence together with its context. What it binds is not known. This CDR3 has 15 residues. Germline-derived CDR1 and CDR2 are SGHVS and FNYEAQ. Trimming took off 7 bases at V and 3 bases at J, with 19 bases between the two ends. This sample is drawn from a study of cytomegalovirus exposure and HLA in healthy donors. Study results and caveats: Excluded were some V segments that proved indistinguishable, including TRBV6-2 and TRBV6-3.

Use of 60 Vbeta and 13 Jbeta primers characterized the PCR. This table comes from immunoSEQ multiplex PCR, and its TCRdb copy is limited to in-frame clones, with some not included. The listing contains around 75,000 clones. This receptor was taken from a man aged 50 or older in good health and CMV-seropositive. The sequencing input was PBMCs. The chain recombines TRBV7-6 with TRBJ2-7, with a possible D match to TRBD1 (6 bases). As DNA, the CDR3 is TGTGCCAGCACCCCCTCGGCAGGGGAAGGCTACGAGCAGTACTTC. The encoded protein is CASTPSAGEGYEQYF.